The 25 T cell receptor beta chains listed next were all sequenced from one sample in a study of cytomegalovirus exposure and HLA in healthy donors. Primers for the PCR totalled 60 Vbeta and 13 Jbeta. Sequencing used immunoSEQ multiplex PCR; TCRdb keeps in-frame clones, though not all of them. There are about 130,000 clones in the sample; 75% to 90% occur only once, and around 2.5% lies in the top ten. Sequenced sample: PBMCs. These receptors were collected from a man between 25 and 39 years old in good health and CMV-seronegative.

This clone was seen only a few times. V and J are TRBV18 and TRBJ1-5; D perhaps matches TRBD1 (5 bases). Deletions cut 9 bases from V and 5 bases from J, with 17 bases between. Germline V gives CDR1 KGHSH, CDR2 LQKENI. The CDR3 extends over 14 amino acids. Here the CDR3 DNA reads TGTGCCAGTTCCCCGGGGGGGTGGTATCAGCCCCAGCATTTT. Its protein is CASSPGGWYQPQHF.

The J gene is TRBJ2-2, the V gene TRBV6-6, with D possibly TRBD1 on 5 matching bases. V lost 5 bases, J lost 2 bases, and 9 bases lay in between. Germline V gene data show CDR1 as MNHNY and CDR2 as SVGAGI (reference sequence). The CDR3 spans 14 residues. The CDR3 sequence: CASSVRTNTGELFF. CDR3 coding DNA: TGTGCCAGCAGTGTTCGGACAAACACCGGGGAGCTGTTTTTT.

The V and J genes are TRBV11-3 and TRBJ2-2, with 11 bases matching TRBD1. Germline V gene data show CDR1 as SGHNT and CDR2 as YENEEA. This CDR3 comprises 16 residues. Germline trimming cut 4 bases from V and 4 bases from J; bases unmatched to any gene: 5. The CDR3 nucleotides read TGTGCCAGCAGCTCCCGGACAGGGGGCATCACCGGGGAGCTGTTTTTT. This codes for CASSSRTGGITGELFF.

The chain links TRBV19 to TRBJ2-3; 8 nucleotides line up with TRBD2. This CDR3 has 15 residues. Germline CDR1 and CDR2: LNHDA and SQIVND (reference sequence). Trimming took 5 bases from V and 2 from J; bases not matched to a gene: 6. CDR3 sequence: CASSLTSADTDTQYF. DNA for the CDR3: TGTGCCAGTAGTCTGACTAGCGCGGACACAGATACGCAGTATTTT.

This sequence joins TRBV25-1 and TRBJ2-7; the D is unclear. This CDR3 is 13 amino acids long. Germline CDR1 and CDR2: MGHDK and SYGVNS. Between the trimmed V and J ends, which lost 4 bases and 3 bases, there was a span of 10 bases. CDR3 protein: CASSGPASYEQYF. Written as DNA, the CDR3 is TGTGCCAGCAGTGGACCTGCTAGCTACGAGCAGTACTTC.

The V and J genes are TRBV9 and TRBJ2-1; 8 bases are shared with TRBD1. J was trimmed by 8 bases and V by 4 bases; bases with no gene match: 5. This CDR3 has 13 residues. Germline lookup yields CDR1 SGDLS and CDR2 YYNGEE. In DNA form, the CDR3 reads TGTGCCAGCAGCCCGACAGGGGTCGATGAGCAGTTCTTC. It is translated as CASSPTGVDEQFF.

The V gene is TRBV16, the J gene TRBJ2-7, with D unresolved. The CDR3 is 14 residues long. Per the germline V gene, CDR1 is KGHSY and CDR2 is FQNENV. V dropped 1 base and J dropped 0 bases, with 7 bases sitting between them. This CDR3 is CASSQFTGSYEQYF. CDR3 nucleotide sequence: TGTGCCAGCAGCCAATTTACGGGCTCCTACGAGCAGTACTTC.

The chain has TRBV27 and TRBJ1-3, with a tentative D call TRBD1 (6 bases). CDR1 and CDR2 from the germline V gene are MNHEY and SMNVEV (reference sequence). The CDR3 length is 14 residues. The V end was cut by 8 bases, the J end by 1 base, with 12 bases between. For the CDR3, the DNA is TGTGCCAGCGGAGGAACAGGGTCTGGAAACACCATATATTTT. It is translated as CASGGTGSGNTIYF.

The chain uses TRBV7-8 and TRBJ2-1, with D perhaps TRBD2 (6 bases). Deletions cut 3 bases from V and 9 bases from J, with 18 bases between. The CDR3 consists of 15 residues. Germline V gives CDR1 SGHVS, CDR2 FQNEAQ. This CDR3 is CASSFLFGGFSEQFF. The CDR3 DNA reads as TGTGCCAGCAGCTTTCTGTTTGGAGGGTTTAGTGAGCAGTTCTTC.

This chain joins TRBV28 and TRBJ1-2; 11 bases fit TRBD1. The J segment lost 7 bases and the V segment lost 5 bases, leaving 6 bases of the junction unmatched. Germline V gives CDR1 MDHEN, CDR2 SYDVKM. The CDR3 contains 14 residues. Written as DNA, the CDR3 is TGTGCCAGCAGTCCCGGGACAGGGGGGTTTGGCTACACCTTC. Its translation: CASSPGTGGFGYTF.

This clone has a single count. The chain couples TRBV6-5 to TRBJ2-1; a weak D match, TRBD2 (5 bases). Between the trimmed V and J ends, which lost 6 bases and 8 bases, there was a span of 14 bases. This CDR3 comprises 13 residues. Germline V gene sequence: CDR1 MNHEY, CDR2 SVGAGI. CDR3: CASRKDFSDEQFF. Written as DNA, the CDR3 is TGTGCCAGCAGAAAGGACTTTAGCGATGAGCAGTTCTTC.

This clone was counted a single time. The sample contains more than one DNA sequence encoding this CDR3. The rearrangement links TRBV27 to TRBJ2-3; D is undetermined. Trimming removed 3 bases from V and 2 bases from J, with 3 bases in between. Germline values: CDR1 MNHEY, CDR2 SMNVEV (reference sequence). The CDR3 has 12 amino acids. The CDR3 sequence: CASSFSTDTQYF. The DNA for the CDR3 is TGTGCCAGCAGTTTCTCCACAGATACGCAGTATTTT.

This chain uses TRBV28 with TRBJ2-7; 7 nucleotides align to TRBD1. This CDR3 has 12 amino acids. CDR1 MDHEN and CDR2 SYDVKM come from the germline V gene. J gave up 6 bases and V 5 bases, and 4 bases lay outside the gene matches. The CDR3 region has the DNA TGTGCCAGCAGTCTAAGGGGGCTCGAGCAGTACTTC. Translating it yields CASSLRGLEQYF.

This chain connects TRBV27 to TRBJ2-6; D is unclear. The CDR3 is 16 amino acids. The germline gives CDR1 MNHEY, CDR2 SMNVEV (reference sequence). V lost 4 bases and J 2 bases, leaving 12 bases between the germline ends. CDR3 sequence: CASSSPGFTGANVLTF. CDR3 in DNA: TGTGCCAGCAGTTCCCCAGGATTTACTGGGGCCAACGTCCTGACTTTC.

The chain has TRBV5-1 and TRBJ2-3; 12 nucleotides match TRBD2. The CDR3 is 18 residues long. The V gene end was trimmed by 1 base and the J gene end by 6 bases; junction bases not matched to a gene: 12. Germline CDR1 is SGHRS and CDR2 is YFSETQ. The CDR3 bases are TGCGCCAGCAGCTTGAGGGGGAGACTAGCGGGGGACCGTGATACGCAGTATTTT. Residues: CASSLRGRLAGDRDTQYF.

The J gene is TRBJ1-5, the V gene TRBV19, with 9 bases identical to TRBD1. Trimming removed 6 bases from V and 2 bases from J; junction bases left unmatched: 5. From germline, CDR1 is LNHDA and CDR2 SQIVND (reference sequence). The CDR3 sequence is 15 residues long. The CDR3 bases are TGTGCCAGTAGCCGGGACAGGGAAGGCAATCAGCCCCAGCATTTT. Protein: CASSRDREGNQPQHF.

Of note for this clone: This sample also contains other DNA sequences that code for the same CDR3. V usage is TRBV27 and J usage is TRBJ2-1, with D possibly being TRBD2 (5 bases). The CDR3 runs to 13 residues. CDR1 and CDR2 from the germline V gene are MNHEY and SMNVEV (reference sequence). V was clipped by 3 bases and J by 2 bases, with 5 bases between them. CDR3 bases: TGTGCCAGCAGTTTCGGGGCCTACAATGAGCAGTTCTTC. It translates to CASSFGAYNEQFF.

In this sample, this clone turned up once. The V call is TRBV27, the J call TRBJ2-7; possible D gene TRBD1, 5 bases. This CDR3 contains 15 residues. CDR1 and CDR2 (germline): MNHEY, SMNVEV (reference sequence). V lost 4 bases to trimming and J lost 6 bases, with 19 bases between them. CDR3 coding DNA: TGTGCCAGCAGTTCCAAGGGGCGCATCCCCGGCGAGCAGTACTTC. Its translation: CASSSKGRIPGEQYF.

This rearrangement joins TRBV6-5 to TRBJ2-7, with 7 bases matching TRBD1. Losses at the gene ends were 6 bases for V and 2 bases for J; bases not matched to a gene: 10. The CDR3 has 15 residues. From germline, CDR1 is MNHEY and CDR2 SVGAGI. CDR3 in DNA: TGTGCCAGCAGAGACCCCCCGGGACAGACCTACGAGCAGTACTTC. Amino acids: CASRDPPGQTYEQYF.

The chain has TRBV12-5 and TRBJ2-7, with TRBD1 matching 7 bases. Germline V gene data show CDR1 as LGHNT and CDR2 as FRNRAP. Unmatched junction bases numbered 5, after V lost 6 bases and J lost 3 bases. The CDR3 contains 13 residues. The CDR3 bases are TGTGCTAGTGGGGCCGGGACAGACTACGAGCAGTACTTC. This gives the protein CASGAGTDYEQYF.

This clone has a handful of counts. This chain connects TRBV4-1 to TRBJ1-3, with no clear D. This CDR3 comprises 12 residues. Trimming left V 2 bases short and J 4 bases short, with 3 bases between. Germline CDR1 and CDR2: MGHRA and YSYEKL. This CDR3 reads CASSQLGNTIYF. The CDR3 coding sequence is TGCGCCAGCAGCCAACTCGGAAACACCATATATTTT.

This clone was observed a single time. This rearrangement joins TRBV5-8 to TRBJ2-5; perhaps TRBD1 as D (5 bases). Germline V lookup: CDR1 SGHTS, CDR2 YDEGEE. The CDR3 is 16 amino acids. V was pared by 4 bases and J by 0 bases, with 16 bases between. The DNA of the CDR3 is TGTGCCAGCAGCAAGGGGCAGAGCGTTTACCAAGAGACCCAGTACTTC. Its translation: CASSKGQSVYQETQYF.

Comment on this clone: The junction differs from germline at one of its ends, possibly a read error. The CDR3 nucleotides read TGTGCCAGCAGGGGGACAGTGGACAATCAGCCCCAGAATTTT. It yields the protein CASRGTVDNQPQNF. This rearrangement joins TRBV5-5 to TRBJ1-5, with TRBD1 identical over 7 bases. This CDR3 region has 14 residues. CDR1 SGHKS and CDR2 YYEKEE come from the germline V gene (reference sequence).

The chain links TRBV25-1 to TRBJ1-1; a possible D gene is TRBD1 (5 bases). Germline CDR1 is MGHDK and CDR2 is SYGVNS. The length of the CDR3 is 13 residues. With 6 bases removed from V and 10 bases from J, the gap between germline ends came to 18 bases. CDR3 sequence: CASSSQGERGAFF. DNA of the CDR3: TGTGCCAGCAGCAGTCAGGGTGAAAGGGGAGCTTTCTTT.

The chain couples TRBV19 to TRBJ2-7; 8 bases align to TRBD1. Germline lookup yields CDR1 LNHDA and CDR2 SQIVND (reference sequence). The CDR3 runs 14 residues. Trimming at V came to 4 bases and at J to 4 bases, leaving 6 bases not matched to a gene. DNA of the CDR3: TGTGCCAGTAGTACCCCAGGGGGCGGGTACGAGCAGTACTTC. Protein: CASSTPGGGYEQYF.